Below are 32 T cell receptor beta chains sequenced from a single sample in a study of CD8 T cells in Susac syndrome. It was with random hexamers that about 0.45 to 1 ug RNA was reverse transcribed. A single record per CDR3 protein comes from TCRdb applying MiXCR to the immunoSEQ multiplex PCR reads. The repertoire holds about 80,000 distinct CDR3 sequences, with about 96% as singletons. Sequenced: CD8+ T cells from PBMCs. All receptors derive from a human donor with Susac syndrome.

This chain uses TRBV29-1 with TRBJ1-2, with 7 positions matching TRBD1. The CDR3 totals 13 residues. CDR1 and CDR2 from the germline V gene are SQVTM and ANQGSEA. J gave up 4 bases and V 4 bases, and 6 bases lay outside the gene matches. CDR3 in amino acids: CSVGDRAFYGYTF. The DNA for the CDR3 is TGCAGCGTTGGCGACAGGGCTTTCTATGGCTACACCTTC. The variable domain in full, with the rest retrieved from reference TRBV29-1 and TRBJ1-2, is SAVISQKPSRDICQRGTSLTIQCQVDSQVTMMFWYRQQPGQSLTLIATANQGSEATYESGFVIDKFPISRPNLTFSTLTVSNMSPEDSSIYLCSVGDRAFYGYTFGSGTRLTVV.

The rearrangement links TRBV20-1 to TRBJ2-7; 7 bases fit TRBD1. CDR3 length: 15 amino acids. Germline V gene lookup returns CDR1 DFQATT and CDR2 SNEGSKA (reference sequence). V was clipped by 3 bases and J by 2 bases; unmatched bases: 10. The DNA of the CDR3 is TGCAGTGCTAGCCTTGAATACAGGGGTCCCTACGAGCAGTACGTC. As protein: CSASLEYRGPYEQYV.

The rearrangement uses TRBV19 and TRBJ1-5; a weak D match, TRBD1 (5 bases). CDR3 length: 13 residues. CDR1 LNHDA and CDR2 SQIVND come from the germline V gene (reference sequence). V lost 8 bases to trimming and J lost 4 bases, with 12 bases between them. The CDR3 nucleotides are TGTGCCAGTTGGGACGCTACAAATCAGCCCCAGCATTTT. Translated, it gives CASWDATNQPQHF.

The CDR3 nucleotides read TGTGCCAGCAGCCACGGCGATGAGCAGTTCTTC. Encoded protein: CASSHGDEQFF. This chain connects TRBV25-1 to TRBJ2-1; D is undetermined. This CDR3 is 11 amino acids long. Trimming removed 6 bases at V and 8 bases at J, with 8 bases between. CDR1 MGHDK and CDR2 SYGVNS come from the germline V gene.

The chain couples TRBV9 to TRBJ1-5; the D is unclear. From germline, CDR1 is SGDLS and CDR2 YYNGEE. V lost 7 bases to trimming and J lost 5 bases, with 13 bases between them. CDR3 length equals 13 residues. This chain's CDR3 is CASGSGEYQPQHF. In DNA form, the CDR3 reads TGTGCCAGCGGAAGCGGGGAATATCAGCCCCAGCATTTT. The full variable domain, in which reference TRBV9 and TRBJ1-5 provide the parts outside the CDR3, is DSGVTQTPKHLITATGQRVTLRCSPRSGDLSVYWYQQSLDQGLQFLIQYYNGEERAKGNILERFSAQQFPDLHSELNLSSLELGDSALYFCASGSGEYQPQHFGDGTRLSIL.

This chain uses TRBV4-1 with TRBJ2-1, with no clear D. V was shortened by 2 bases and J by 0 bases, with 8 bases between the two germline ends. The CDR3 totals 15 residues. Germline V gene sequence: CDR1 MGHRA, CDR2 YSYEKL. The CDR3 reads CASSQIRSSYNEQFF. The CDR3 DNA reads TGCGCCAGCAGCCAAATCAGAAGCTCCTACAATGAGCAGTTCTTC.

The table lists this clonotype with a count of one. The chain carries TRBV4-3 and TRBJ2-6; no definite D call. This CDR3 has 17 residues. Trimming removed 0 bases at V and 1 base at J, with 10 bases between. Germline CDR1 and CDR2: LGHNA and YSLEER. The CDR3 is CASSQDPQASGANVLTF. The DNA of the CDR3 is TGCGCCAGCAGCCAAGATCCGCAGGCATCTGGGGCCAACGTCCTGACTTTC.

V usage is TRBV29-1 and J usage is TRBJ2-7; 7 bases are a match to TRBD1. J was trimmed by 5 bases and V by 5 bases; bases with no gene match: 12. Germline V CDR1 and CDR2: SQVTM, ANQGSEA. This CDR3 comprises 14 residues. The CDR3: CSVRPSQGVNEQYF. In DNA form, the CDR3 reads TGCAGCGTTCGCCCTTCCCAGGGGGTCAACGAGCAGTACTTC.

The rearrangement joins TRBV2 to TRBJ1-1, with D uncertain. V shed 2 bases and J shed 7 bases, with 5 bases lying between them. The CDR3 totals 11 residues. CDR1 SNHLY and CDR2 FYNNEI come from the germline V gene. The CDR3 DNA reads TGTGCCAGCAGTGAACTCGATGAAGCTTTCTTT. Translated, it gives CASSELDEAFF.

J is TRBJ1-2 and V is TRBV6-5, with 7 bases matching TRBD1. Germline trimming cut 8 bases from V and 7 bases from J; bases unmatched to any gene: 7. The CDR3 is made up of 12 amino acids. Germline values: CDR1 MNHEY, CDR2 SVGAGI. CDR3 nucleotides: TGTGCCAGCCTCGGGACAGAAGCTGGCTACACCTTC. Translated: CASLGTEAGYTF.

This chain connects TRBV6-2 or TRBV6-3 to TRBJ1-2; D gene uncertain. Trimming shortened V by 0 bases and J by 7 bases, and 6 bases separated the two germline ends. CDR3 length: 12 amino acids. Germline values: CDR1 MNHEY, CDR2 SVGEGT. This chain's CDR3 is CASSYSSRGYTF. CDR3 DNA sequence: TGTGCCAGCAGTTACTCGTCCCGTGGCTACACCTTC.

This chain connects TRBV18 to TRBJ1-5; D unresolved. The CDR3 has 14 residues. V was cut by 3 bases and J by 5 bases, with 11 bases left in between. Germline lookup yields CDR1 KGHSH and CDR2 LQKENI. In DNA form, the CDR3 reads TGTGCCAGCTCACCGTCTCCGGCTGATCAGCCCCAGCATTTT. Its protein is CASSPSPADQPQHF. The full variable domain, completed using reference TRBV18 and TRBJ1-5, is NAGVMQNPRHLVRRRGQEARLRCSPMKGHSHVYWYRQLPEEGLKFMVYLQKENIIDESGMPKERFSAEFPKEGPSILRIQQVVRGDSAAYFCASSPSPADQPQHFGDGTRLSIL.

V is TRBV27 and J is TRBJ2-1, with no clear D. Germline-derived CDR1 and CDR2 are MNHEY and SMNVEV (reference sequence). V was pared by 2 bases and J by 3 bases, with 5 bases between. The CDR3 has 13 residues. The CDR3: CASSLTNYNEQFF. CDR3 coding DNA: TGTGCCAGCAGTTTAACCAACTACAATGAGCAGTTCTTC.

This chain links TRBV4-3 with TRBJ1-1, with D possibly TRBD1 on 6 matching bases. CDR3 length equals 15 residues. Trimming cost V 3 bases and J 3 bases, with 14 bases left between them. Germline values: CDR1 LGHNA, CDR2 YSLEER. The CDR3: CASSQDSGFDTEAFF. For the CDR3, the DNA is TGCGCCAGCAGCCAGGACAGCGGGTTTGACACTGAAGCTTTCTTT.

The gene calls are TRBV9 and TRBJ2-7; D is unresolved. Trimming pared 2 bases from V and 3 bases from J, leaving 9 bases between. This CDR3 region has 13 residues. CDR1 SGDLS and CDR2 YYNGEE come from the germline V gene. The CDR3 region has the DNA TGTGCCAGCAGCGTGGGTGACGACTACGAGCAGTACTTC. Protein sequence: CASSVGDDYEQYF.

The chain employs TRBV5-5 and TRBJ2-7; D remains ambiguous. With 0 bases removed from V and 5 bases from J, the gap between germline ends came to 9 bases. Germline CDR1 and CDR2: SGHKS and YYEKEE (reference sequence). The CDR3 covers 13 residues. CDR3 DNA: TGTGCCAGCAGCTTGGACTACTGGGACGAGCAGTACGTC. The encoded protein is CASSLDYWDEQYV.

The rearrangement uses TRBV29-1 and TRBJ2-5; unclear D gene. With 7 bases removed from V and 2 bases from J, the gap between germline ends came to 11 bases. This CDR3 contains 12 residues. Germline V lookup: CDR1 SQVTM, CDR2 ANQGSEA. DNA of the CDR3: TGCAGCGCCCAAGGACGGCAAGAGACCCAGTACTTC. Protein product: CSAQGRQETQYF.

The chain employs TRBV5-1 and TRBJ2-1, with a tentative D call TRBD1 (5 bases). The V and J ends lost 6 bases and 9 bases respectively, with 13 bases between them. CDR1 is SGHRS and CDR2 is YFSETQ in the germline V gene. This CDR3 comprises 12 residues. CDR3 amino acids: CASNEGASEQFF. The CDR3 coding sequence is TGCGCCAGCAATGAAGGGGCTAGTGAGCAGTTCTTC.

This chain connects TRBV7-3 to TRBJ2-7, with D uncertain. The CDR3 is 16 residues long. Looked up from germline, CDR1 is SGHTA and CDR2 is FQGTGA. V was pared by 8 bases and J by 3 bases, with 23 bases between. DNA for the CDR3: TGTGCCAGCTCCCCCCAATTAGGAGCCCCGCTCTACGAGCAGTACTTC. It is translated as CASSPQLGAPLYEQYF.

This rearrangement joins TRBV28 to TRBJ2-7; D unresolved. The germline CDR1 and CDR2 sequences are MDHEN and SYDVKM. Trimming left V 2 bases short and J 5 bases short, with 1 base between. The CDR3 covers 10 residues. The DNA for the CDR3 is TGTGCCAGCAGTTTAAACGAGCAGTACTTC. Translated, it gives CASSLNEQYF.

The rearrangement joins TRBV29-1 to TRBJ2-3; D is unclear. The CDR3 runs 14 residues. Germline V gene sequence: CDR1 SQVTM, CDR2 ANQGSEA. The germline V and J ends were trimmed by 1 base and 2 bases, with 10 bases remaining between them. This CDR3 reads CSVEGQAYTDTQYF. CDR3 DNA: TGCAGCGTTGAAGGGCAGGCGTACACAGATACGCAGTATTTT.

The V and J genes are TRBV4-1 and TRBJ2-1, with D hard to call. Germline loops: CDR1 MGHRA, CDR2 YSYEKL. The CDR3 is made up of 11 amino acids. V was pared by 1 base and J by 9 bases, with 4 bases between. The CDR3 DNA follows: TGCGCCAGCAGCCAAGGCATTGAGCAGTTCTTC. Translated, it gives CASSQGIEQFF.

This chain connects TRBV28 to TRBJ2-1; the D call may be TRBD1 or TRBD2 (5 bases each). The germline CDR1 and CDR2 sequences are MDHEN and SYDVKM. The CDR3 length is 14 residues. The ends were cut back, 3 bases at V and 8 bases at J, with 14 bases in the middle. The CDR3 nucleotides read TGTGCCAGCAGTTTGACGGGACGTTTGCATGAGCAGTTCTTC. It specifies CASSLTGRLHEQFF. The full variable domain, its missing parts supplied by reference TRBV28 and TRBJ2-1, is DVKVTQSSRYLVKRTGEKVFLECVQDMDHENMFWYRQDPGLGLRLIYFSYDVKMKEKGDIPEGYSVSREKKERFSLILESASTNQTSMYLCASSLTGRLHEQFFGPGTRLTVL.

The chain couples TRBV5-1 to TRBJ2-3; D is uncertain. The CDR3 contains 14 residues. The germline CDR1 and CDR2 sequences are SGHRS and YFSETQ. Trimming left V 9 bases short and J 0 bases short, with 14 bases between. The CDR3 sequence is CATTFGSSTDTQYF. CDR3 coding DNA: TGCGCCACCACTTTTGGCAGCAGCACAGATACGCAGTATTTT. Full variable domain (rest looked up from reference TRBV5-1 and TRBJ2-3): KAGVTQTPRYLIKTRGQQVTLSCSPISGHRSVSWYQQTPGQGLQFLFEYFSETQRNKGNFPGRFSGRQFSNSRSEMNVSTLELGDSALYLCATTFGSSTDTQYFGPGTRLTVL.

The chain is built from TRBV5-1 and TRBJ2-1; possibly TRBD1 for D (5 bases). From germline, CDR1 is SGHRS and CDR2 YFSETQ. Trimming took 4 bases from V and 3 from J, leaving 14 bases between them. This CDR3 is 15 amino acids long. This chain's CDR3 is CASSPGHSNYNEQFF. The CDR3 bases are TGCGCCAGCAGCCCCGGACATTCGAACTACAATGAGCAGTTCTTC.

V and J are TRBV7-9 and TRBJ2-3, with D hard to call. CDR1 is SEHNR and CDR2 is FQNEAQ in the germline V gene (reference sequence). V gave up 5 bases and J gave up 3 bases, with 9 bases separating them. The CDR3 totals 13 residues. CDR3 DNA sequence: TGTGCCAGCAGCGGAGACCCGACAGATACGCAGTATTTT. This translates into CASSGDPTDTQYF.

This clonotype was seen only once. The V gene is TRBV19, the J gene TRBJ2-4; D is tentatively TRBD1 or TRBD2 (6 bases each). Germline V gene sequence: CDR1 LNHDA, CDR2 SQIVND (reference sequence). The V end lost 7 bases, the J end lost 8 bases, and 18 bases lay between the germline ends. The CDR3 has 14 residues. The CDR3 region has the DNA TGTGCCAGTACCCCAGATTGGGGGGCGGACATTCAGTACTTC. Its translation is CASTPDWGADIQYF.

The chain has TRBV7-9 and TRBJ2-1; TRBD1 aligns across 7 bases. The germline V gene encodes CDR1 SEHNR and CDR2 FQNEAQ (reference sequence). Unmatched junction bases numbered 5, after V lost 4 bases and J lost 2 bases. The CDR3 length is 15 residues. CDR3 sequence reads: CASSYEDRTYNEQFF. CDR3 DNA: TGTGCCAGCAGCTACGAGGACAGGACCTACAATGAGCAGTTCTTC.

On this clonotype: One junction end disagrees with the germline gene, perhaps due to a read error. The chain combines TRBV13 with TRBJ2-1; D possibly corresponds to TRBD2 (5 bases). The CDR3 has 14 amino acids. Looked up from germline, CDR1 is PRHDT and CDR2 is FYEKMQ (reference sequence). CDR3 nucleotides: TGTGTCAGCAGCCTACGGAGGATAGAGGATGAGCAGCTCTTC. Encoded protein: CVSSLRRIEDEQLF. The full variable domain, with the rest looked up from reference TRBV13 and TRBJ2-1, is AAGVIQSPRHLIKEKRETATLKCYPIPRHDTVYWYQQGPGQDPQFLISFYEKMQSDKGSIPDRFSAQQFSDYHSELNMSSLELGDSALYFCVSSLRRIEDEQLFGPGTRLTVL.

As DNA, the CDR3 is TGTGCCAGCGGATACGGGTTCCAAGAGACCCAGTACTTC. It is translated as CASGYGFQETQYF. The chain has TRBV3-1 and TRBJ2-5; D is ambiguous. The CDR3 is made up of 13 amino acids. V was cut by 8 bases and J by 1 base, with 11 bases left in between. Germline CDR1 reads LGHDT; CDR2 reads YNNKEL (reference sequence).

This chain uses TRBV4-3 with TRBJ1-2; maybe TRBD1 (6 bases). The CDR3 spans 15 residues. Trimming took 1 base from V and 4 from J, leaving 13 bases between them. Germline CDR1 is LGHNA and CDR2 is YSLEER. The CDR3 region is CASSQVTDSPYGYTF. DNA of the CDR3: TGCGCCAGCAGCCAAGTCACGGACAGCCCCTATGGCTACACCTTC.

The chain couples TRBV28 to TRBJ2-7, with a possible D match to TRBD1 (6 bases). V gave up 6 bases and J gave up 3 bases, with 12 bases separating them. This CDR3 has 13 amino acids. Germline CDR1 MDHEN, CDR2 SYDVKM. In nucleotides, the CDR3 is TGTGCCAGCAGCCCGGACAGTCTCTACGAGCAGTACTTC. It is translated as CASSPDSLYEQYF.